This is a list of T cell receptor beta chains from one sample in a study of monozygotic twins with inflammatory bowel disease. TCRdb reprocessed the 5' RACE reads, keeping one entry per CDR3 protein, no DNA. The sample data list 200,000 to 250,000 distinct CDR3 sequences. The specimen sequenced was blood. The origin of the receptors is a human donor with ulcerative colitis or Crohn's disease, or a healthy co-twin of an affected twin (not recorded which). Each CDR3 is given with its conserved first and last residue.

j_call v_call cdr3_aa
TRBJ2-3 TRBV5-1 CASRQGVSTDTQYF
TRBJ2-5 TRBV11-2 CASSVEETQYF
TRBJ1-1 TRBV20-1 CSAYEWMNTEAFF
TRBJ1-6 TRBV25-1 CASSESTSRLHF
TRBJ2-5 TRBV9 CASSVKATSGGQETQYF
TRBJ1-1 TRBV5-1 CASSLSGGAAEAFF
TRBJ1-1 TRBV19 CASRDLNTEAFF
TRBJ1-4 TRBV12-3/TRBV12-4 CASSLNREYGELFF
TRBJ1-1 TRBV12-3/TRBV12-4 CASRPTQGERGNTEAFF
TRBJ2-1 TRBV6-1 CASSRRMLWKNEQFF
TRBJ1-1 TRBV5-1 CASRLTGPNAEAFF